A single sample gave rise to the 20 T cell receptor beta chains below, sequenced in a study of shared clonotypes between healthy human individuals. Method: immunoSEQ multiplex PCR; TCRdb's copy keeps in-frame clones and lacks some. The sample comprises roughly 2.5 million clones, more than 90% of which are singletons, and roughly 0.13% rests with the top ten. Sequences were obtained from naive CD4+ T cells sorted from blood. The subset here: CD45RA+ positively selected. Receptors were obtained from a man between 18 and 35 years old in good health.

The chain joins TRBV7-6 to TRBJ1-1, with D tentatively TRBD1 (5 bases). Germline loops: CDR1 SGHVS, CDR2 FNYEAQ. Trimming shortened V by 1 base and J by 4 bases, and 10 bases separated the two germline ends. CDR3 size: 14 residues. CDR3 amino acids: CASSLGGAGTEAFF. CDR3 DNA sequence: TGTGCCAGCAGCTTAGGCGGGGCGGGCACTGAAGCTTTCTTT.

A word on this clone: Additional DNA sequences in this sample encode the identical CDR3. The chain joins TRBV5-1 to TRBJ1-4, with D maybe TRBD1 (5 bases). V was clipped by 0 bases and J by 7 bases, with 10 bases between them. This CDR3 is 14 amino acids long. Looked up from germline, CDR1 is SGHRS and CDR2 is YFSETQ. CDR3 amino acids: CASSLGGAGEKLFF. The CDR3 DNA reads as TGCGCCAGCAGCTTGGGAGGGGCTGGTGAAAAACTGTTTTTT.

The J gene is TRBJ1-6, the V gene TRBV6-1; TRBD1 might be the D (5 bases). Trimming removed 2 bases from V and 5 bases from J, with 10 bases in between. CDR1 is MNHNS and CDR2 is SASEGT in the germline V gene. The CDR3 has 15 residues. The CDR3 reads CASSERRGDNSPLHF. In DNA form, the CDR3 reads TGTGCCAGCAGTGAACGCAGAGGGGATAATTCACCCCTCCACTTT.

This clone was seen once. The chain links TRBV10-2 to TRBJ1-4, with D unresolved. Trimming stripped 7 bases from V and 4 bases from J, with 10 bases between. Germline loops: CDR1 WSHSY, CDR2 SAAADI. The CDR3 has 13 amino acids. In DNA form, the CDR3 reads TGCGCCAGCACGAGGGTGCGTAATGAAAAACTGTTTTTT. Encoded protein: CASTRVRNEKLFF.

The rearrangement uses TRBV28 and TRBJ2-4, with a tentative D call TRBD1 (5 bases). The V and J ends lost 2 bases and 6 bases respectively, with 8 bases between them. The CDR3 contains 13 residues. Germline values: CDR1 MDHEN, CDR2 SYDVKM. The CDR3 nucleotides read TGTGCCAGCAGTTTACAGGGTGCAAACATTCAGTACTTC. Protein: CASSLQGANIQYF.

This chain links TRBV5-1 with TRBJ1-2, with TRBD1 matching over 8 bases. Germline V gene sequence: CDR1 SGHRS, CDR2 YFSETQ. The CDR3 extends over 14 amino acids. V lost 0 bases, J lost 4 bases, and 2 bases stayed unmatched. CDR3 protein: CASSLEDRAYGYTF. The CDR3 nucleotides are TGCGCCAGCAGCTTGGAGGACAGGGCCTATGGCTACACCTTC. The complete variable domain, with remaining parts taken from reference TRBV5-1 and TRBJ1-2, reads KAGVTQTPRYLIKTRGQQVTLSCSPISGHRSVSWYQQTPGQGLQFLFEYFSETQRNKGNFPGRFSGRQFSNSRSEMNVSTLELGDSALYLCASSLEDRAYGYTFGSGTRLTVV.

The genes are TRBV2 and TRBJ2-5; no clear D gene. Germline CDR1 reads SNHLY; CDR2 reads FYNNEI. Trimming stripped 4 bases from V and 4 bases from J, with 13 bases between. This CDR3 has 14 amino acids. CDR3 residues: CASSGSSSPETQYF. CDR3 DNA: TGTGCCAGCAGTGGTTCTTCGTCCCCAGAGACCCAGTACTTC. Supplemented by reference TRBV2 and TRBJ2-5, the full variable domain reads EPEVTQTPSHQVTQMGQEVILRCVPISNHLYFYWYRQILGQKVEFLVSFYNNEISEKSEIFDDQFSVERPDGSNFTLKIRSTKLEDSAMYFCASSGSSSPETQYFGPGTRLLVL.

The gene calls are TRBV10-3 and TRBJ2-7, with TRBD1 identical over 9 bases. CDR3 length: 15 amino acids. Germline V gene sequence: CDR1 ENHRY, CDR2 SYGVKD. Trimming cost V 4 bases and J 4 bases; bases outside gene matches: 8. Here the CDR3 reads CAISATTGGTYEQYF. As DNA, the CDR3 is TGTGCCATCAGTGCCACCACAGGGGGCACGTACGAGCAGTACTTC.

The chain has TRBV2 and TRBJ2-5, with a possible D match to TRBD2 (5 bases). V lost 6 bases and J lost 5, with 13 bases in between. This CDR3 is 13 amino acids long. Germline V gene sequence: CDR1 SNHLY, CDR2 FYNNEI. The CDR3 is CASRAASGETQYF. The CDR3 DNA follows: TGTGCCAGCAGAGCGGCTAGTGGGGAGACCCAGTACTTC.

This rearrangement joins TRBV30 to TRBJ2-1; D is unclear. Germline values: CDR1 GTSNPN, CDR2 SVGIG (reference sequence). CDR3 size: 10 residues. V gave up 1 base and J gave up 10 bases, with 5 bases separating them. The CDR3 nucleotides read TGTGCCTGGAGTGGGCGAGAGCAGTTCTTC. It yields the protein CAWSGREQFF.

The CDR3 protein is CASSPRGGTYGYTF. Here the CDR3 DNA reads TGTGCCAGCAGCCCCAGGGGGGGGACTTATGGCTACACCTTC. This sequence joins TRBV5-6 and TRBJ1-2; 7 bases are a match to TRBD1. Trimming cost V 4 bases and J 5 bases; bases outside gene matches: 8. From germline, CDR1 is SGHDT and CDR2 YYEEEE. The CDR3 totals 14 residues.

This sequence joins TRBV19 and TRBJ2-5, with D perhaps TRBD2 (6 bases). Per germline, CDR1 LNHDA and CDR2 SQIVND (reference sequence). CDR3 size: 14 residues. Trimming pared 5 bases from V and 5 bases from J, leaving 15 bases between. The CDR3 DNA sequence: TGTGCCAGTAGTGCGGGATCGGGGGTGGAGACCCAGTACTTC. This gives the protein CASSAGSGVETQYF.

V and J are TRBV29-1 and TRBJ2-2; 9 positions agree with TRBD1. Germline V lookup: CDR1 SQVTM, CDR2 ANQGSEA. This CDR3 spans 14 amino acids. With 6 bases clipped from V and 1 base from J, the junction kept 3 bases outside the gene matches. The CDR3 here is CSVPGQGNTGELFF. DNA for the CDR3: TGCAGCGTCCCGGGACAGGGGAACACCGGGGAGCTGTTTTTT.

V and J are TRBV5-1 and TRBJ2-1; D gene unclear. Between the trimmed V and J ends, which lost 0 bases and 5 bases, there was a span of 9 bases. The CDR3 is 14 amino acids. CDR1 is SGHRS and CDR2 is YFSETQ in the germline V gene. The CDR3 nucleotides are TGCGCCAGCAGCTTGGATGACTGGCACAATGAGCAGTTCTTC. Translated, it gives CASSLDDWHNEQFF.

The rearrangement links TRBV5-1 to TRBJ2-3, with TRBD2 identical over 8 bases. The CDR3 spans 15 residues. CDR1 is SGHRS, CDR2 YFSETQ, per germline. Losses at the gene ends were 5 bases for V and 2 bases for J; bases not matched to a gene: 7. This CDR3 is CASSTSGAYTDTQYF. CDR3 DNA sequence: TGCGCCAGCAGTACTAGCGGAGCCTACACAGATACGCAGTATTTT.

The CDR3 reads CASSPPRRDEQFF. The CDR3 DNA sequence: TGTGCCAGCAGCCCCCCCCGGCGCGATGAGCAGTTCTTC. The genes are TRBV13 and TRBJ2-1; D is unresolved. In germline, CDR1 is PRHDT, CDR2 FYEKMQ (reference sequence). The CDR3 loop spans 13 amino acids. V was shortened by 5 bases and J by 8 bases, with 13 bases between the two germline ends.

This clone was counted a few times. In the same sample, other DNA sequences code for this CDR3. The CDR3 loop reads CASSLDRGAEAFF. CDR3 nucleotides: TGTGCCAGCAGCTTAGATAGGGGCGCTGAAGCTTTCTTT. The chain is built from TRBV7-2 and TRBJ1-1; tentatively, D is TRBD1 (5 bases). The germline V gene has CDR1 SGHTA and CDR2 FQGNSA. V gave up 1 base and J gave up 6 bases, with 9 bases separating them. The CDR3 has 13 amino acids.

V usage is TRBV4-1 and J usage is TRBJ2-1; D is perhaps TRBD2 (5 bases). This CDR3 has 16 amino acids. V was clipped by 2 bases and J by 5 bases, with 16 bases between them. Germline CDR1 reads MGHRA; CDR2 reads YSYEKL. In DNA form, the CDR3 reads TGCGCCAGCAGCCAACTCGAGAAGACTACACACAATGAGCAGTTCTTC. Translating gives CASSQLEKTTHNEQFF.

This clone was detected once. V usage is TRBV30 and J usage is TRBJ1-2; the D is unclear. The V end lost 1 base, the J end lost 4 bases, and 10 bases lay between the germline ends. The CDR3 length is 13 residues. CDR1 and CDR2 from the germline V gene are GTSNPN and SVGIG (reference sequence). The CDR3 sequence: CAWSAYPFYGYTF. CDR3 DNA: TGTGCCTGGAGTGCCTACCCCTTCTATGGCTACACCTTC.

The chain has TRBV5-1 and TRBJ2-7; D unclear. The CDR3 loop spans 16 amino acids. Per germline, CDR1 SGHRS and CDR2 YFSETQ. V lost 0 bases, J lost 2 bases, and 15 bases lay in between. CDR3 DNA: TGCGCCAGCAGCTTGGAGCCGGAATTACTCACCTACGAGCAGTACTTC. The encoded protein is CASSLEPELLTYEQYF.